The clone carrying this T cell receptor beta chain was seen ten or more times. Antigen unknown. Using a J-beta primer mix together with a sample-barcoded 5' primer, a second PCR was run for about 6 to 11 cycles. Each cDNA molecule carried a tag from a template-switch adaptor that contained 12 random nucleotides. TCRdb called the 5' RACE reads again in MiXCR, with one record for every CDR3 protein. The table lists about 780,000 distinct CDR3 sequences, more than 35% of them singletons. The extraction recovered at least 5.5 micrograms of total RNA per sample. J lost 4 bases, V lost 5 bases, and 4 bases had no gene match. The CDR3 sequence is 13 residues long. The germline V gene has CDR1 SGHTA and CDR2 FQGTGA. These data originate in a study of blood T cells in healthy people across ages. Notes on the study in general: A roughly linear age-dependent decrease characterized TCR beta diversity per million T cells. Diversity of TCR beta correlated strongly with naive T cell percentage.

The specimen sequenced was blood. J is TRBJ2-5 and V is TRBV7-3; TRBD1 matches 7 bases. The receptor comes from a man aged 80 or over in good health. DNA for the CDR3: TGTGCCAGCAGCATAAGACAGGGAGAGACCCAGTACTTC. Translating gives CASSIRQGETQYF.